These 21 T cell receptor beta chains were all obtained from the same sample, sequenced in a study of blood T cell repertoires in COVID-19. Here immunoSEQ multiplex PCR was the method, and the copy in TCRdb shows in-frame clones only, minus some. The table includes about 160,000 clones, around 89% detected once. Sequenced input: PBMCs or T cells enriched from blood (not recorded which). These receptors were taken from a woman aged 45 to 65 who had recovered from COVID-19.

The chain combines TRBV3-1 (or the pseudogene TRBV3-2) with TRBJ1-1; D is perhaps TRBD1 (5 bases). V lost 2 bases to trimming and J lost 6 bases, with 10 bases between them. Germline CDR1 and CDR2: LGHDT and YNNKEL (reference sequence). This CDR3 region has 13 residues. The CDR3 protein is CASSQRRGAEAFF. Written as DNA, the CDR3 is TGTGCCAGCAGCCAACGAAGGGGTGCTGAAGCTTTCTTT.

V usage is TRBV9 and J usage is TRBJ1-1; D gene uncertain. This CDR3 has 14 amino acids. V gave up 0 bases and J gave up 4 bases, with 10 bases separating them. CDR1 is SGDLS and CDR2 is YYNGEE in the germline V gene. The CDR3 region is CASSVVEGVTEAFF. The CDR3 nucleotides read TGTGCCAGCAGCGTAGTAGAGGGCGTCACTGAAGCTTTCTTT.

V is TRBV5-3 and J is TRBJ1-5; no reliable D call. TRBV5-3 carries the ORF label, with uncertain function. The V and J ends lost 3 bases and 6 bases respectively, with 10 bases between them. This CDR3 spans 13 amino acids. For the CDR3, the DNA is TGTGCCAGAAGCTCCCCCCCCAGTCAGCCCCAGCATTTT. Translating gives CARSSPPSQPQHF.

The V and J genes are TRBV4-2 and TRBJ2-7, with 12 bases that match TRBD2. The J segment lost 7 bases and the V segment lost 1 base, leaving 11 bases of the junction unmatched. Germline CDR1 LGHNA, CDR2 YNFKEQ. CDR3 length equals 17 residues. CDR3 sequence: CASSQGPASGGAWEQYF. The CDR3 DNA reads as TGTGCCAGCAGCCAAGGCCCGGCTAGCGGGGGGGCGTGGGAGCAGTACTTC.

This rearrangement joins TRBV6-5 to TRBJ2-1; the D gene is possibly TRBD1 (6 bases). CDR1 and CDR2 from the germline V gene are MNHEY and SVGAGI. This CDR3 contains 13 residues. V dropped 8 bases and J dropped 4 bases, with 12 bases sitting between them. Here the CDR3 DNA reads TGTGCCAGCGGGGACACCGAGTACAATGAGCAGTTCTTC. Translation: CASGDTEYNEQFF.

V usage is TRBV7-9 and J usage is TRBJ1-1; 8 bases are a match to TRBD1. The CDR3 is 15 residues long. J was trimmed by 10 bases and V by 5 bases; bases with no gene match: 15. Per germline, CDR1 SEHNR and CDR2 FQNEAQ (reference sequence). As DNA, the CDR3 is TGTGCCAGCAGCCCTTTGGACAGGGCGGTCCTCCCAGCTTTCTTT. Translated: CASSPLDRAVLPAFF.

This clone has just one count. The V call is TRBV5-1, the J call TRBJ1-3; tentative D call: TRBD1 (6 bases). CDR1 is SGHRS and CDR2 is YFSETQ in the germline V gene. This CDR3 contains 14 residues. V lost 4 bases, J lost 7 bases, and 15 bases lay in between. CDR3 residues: CASSPGDTGNTIYF. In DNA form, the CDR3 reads TGCGCCAGCAGCCCTGGGGACACCGGGAACACCATATATTTT. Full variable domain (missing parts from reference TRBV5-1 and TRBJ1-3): KAGVTQTPRYLIKTRGQQVTLSCSPISGHRSVSWYQQTPGQGLQFLFEYFSETQRNKGNFPGRFSGRQFSNSRSEMNVSTLELGDSALYLCASSPGDTGNTIYFGEGSWLTVV.

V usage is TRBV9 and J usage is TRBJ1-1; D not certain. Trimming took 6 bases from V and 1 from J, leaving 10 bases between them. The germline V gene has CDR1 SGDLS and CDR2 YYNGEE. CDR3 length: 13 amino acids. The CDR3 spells CASTPSRNTEAFF. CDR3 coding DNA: TGTGCCAGCACCCCGAGCCGGAACACTGAAGCTTTCTTT.

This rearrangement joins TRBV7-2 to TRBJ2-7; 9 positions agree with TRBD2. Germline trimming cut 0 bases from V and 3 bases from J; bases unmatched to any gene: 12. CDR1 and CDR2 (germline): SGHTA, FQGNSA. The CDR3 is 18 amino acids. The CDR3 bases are TGTGCCAGCAGCTTAGCGGTGATAGCGGGGGCCGGGGACTACGAGCAGTACTTC. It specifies CASSLAVIAGAGDYEQYF.

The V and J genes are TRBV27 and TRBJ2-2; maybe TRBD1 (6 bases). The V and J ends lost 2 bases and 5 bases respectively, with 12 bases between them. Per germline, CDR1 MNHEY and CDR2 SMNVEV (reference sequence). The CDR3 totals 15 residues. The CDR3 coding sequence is TGTGCCAGCAGTTTACAGGGGATGGGAACCGGGGAGCTGTTTTTT. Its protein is CASSLQGMGTGELFF.

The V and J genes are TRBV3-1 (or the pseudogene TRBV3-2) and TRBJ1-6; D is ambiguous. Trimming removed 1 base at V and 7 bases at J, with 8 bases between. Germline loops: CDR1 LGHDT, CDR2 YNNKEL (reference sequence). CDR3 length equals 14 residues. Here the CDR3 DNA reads TGTGCCAGCAGCCAAGGGTTACTGAATTCACCCCTCCACTTT. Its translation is CASSQGLLNSPLHF.

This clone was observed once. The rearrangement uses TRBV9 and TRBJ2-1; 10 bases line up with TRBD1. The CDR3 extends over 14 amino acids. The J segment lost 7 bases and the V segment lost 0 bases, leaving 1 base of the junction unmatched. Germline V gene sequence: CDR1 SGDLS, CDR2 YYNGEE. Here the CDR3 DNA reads TGTGCCAGCAGCGTAGTGGGACAGGGGAATGAGCAGTTCTTC. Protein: CASSVVGQGNEQFF.

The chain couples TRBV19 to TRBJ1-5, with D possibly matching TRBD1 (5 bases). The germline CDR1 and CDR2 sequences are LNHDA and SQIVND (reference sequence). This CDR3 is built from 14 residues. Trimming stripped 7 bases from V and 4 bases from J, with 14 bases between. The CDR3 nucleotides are TGTGCCAGTACGATCGGGACTTCGAATCAGCCCCAGCATTTT. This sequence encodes CASTIGTSNQPQHF.

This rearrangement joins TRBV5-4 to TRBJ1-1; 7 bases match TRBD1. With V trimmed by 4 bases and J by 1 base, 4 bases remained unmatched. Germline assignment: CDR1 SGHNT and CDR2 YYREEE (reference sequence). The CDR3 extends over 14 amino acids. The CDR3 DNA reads TGTGCCAGCAGCACGCGACAGGGGAACACTGAAGCTTTCTTT. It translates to CASSTRQGNTEAFF.

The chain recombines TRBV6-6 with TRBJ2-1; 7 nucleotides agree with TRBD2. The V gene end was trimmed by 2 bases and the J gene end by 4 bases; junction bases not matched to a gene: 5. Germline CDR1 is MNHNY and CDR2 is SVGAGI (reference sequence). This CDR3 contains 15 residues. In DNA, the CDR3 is TGTGCCAGCAGTTACGGGGGGGGACCTTACAATGAGCAGTTCTTC. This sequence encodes CASSYGGGPYNEQFF.

The CDR3 loop is CSVGPGINTEAFF. Written as DNA, the CDR3 is TGCAGCGTTGGCCCAGGCATCAACACTGAAGCTTTCTTT. The gene calls are TRBV29-1 and TRBJ1-1, with D hard to call. The CDR3 is 13 amino acids. V lost 4 bases and J lost 2, with 11 bases in between. Germline CDR1 is SQVTM and CDR2 is ANQGSEA.

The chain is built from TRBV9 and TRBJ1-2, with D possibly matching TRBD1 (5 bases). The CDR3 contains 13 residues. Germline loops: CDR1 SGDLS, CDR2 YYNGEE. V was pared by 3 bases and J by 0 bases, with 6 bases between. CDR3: CASSETANYGYTF. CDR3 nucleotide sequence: TGTGCCAGCAGCGAGACAGCTAACTATGGCTACACCTTC.

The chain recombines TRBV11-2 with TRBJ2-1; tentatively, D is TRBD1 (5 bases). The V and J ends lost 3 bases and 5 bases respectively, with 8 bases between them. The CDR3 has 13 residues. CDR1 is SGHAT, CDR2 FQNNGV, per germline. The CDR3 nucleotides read TGTGCCAGCAGCTTCAACAGGAACAATGAGCAGTTCTTC. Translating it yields CASSFNRNNEQFF.

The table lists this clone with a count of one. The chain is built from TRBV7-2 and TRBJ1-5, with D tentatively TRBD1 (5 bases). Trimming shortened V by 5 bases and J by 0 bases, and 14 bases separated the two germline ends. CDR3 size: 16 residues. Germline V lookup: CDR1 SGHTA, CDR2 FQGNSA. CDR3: CASSRSTDHSNQPQHF. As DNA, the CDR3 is TGTGCCAGCAGCAGATCGACAGACCATAGCAATCAGCCCCAGCATTTT.

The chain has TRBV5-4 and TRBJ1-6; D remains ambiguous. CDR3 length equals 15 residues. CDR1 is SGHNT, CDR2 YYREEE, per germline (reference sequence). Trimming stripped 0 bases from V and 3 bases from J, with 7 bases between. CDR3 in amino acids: CASSLGGSYNSPLHF. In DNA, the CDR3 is TGTGCCAGCAGCTTGGGCGGTAGCTATAATTCACCCCTCCACTTT.

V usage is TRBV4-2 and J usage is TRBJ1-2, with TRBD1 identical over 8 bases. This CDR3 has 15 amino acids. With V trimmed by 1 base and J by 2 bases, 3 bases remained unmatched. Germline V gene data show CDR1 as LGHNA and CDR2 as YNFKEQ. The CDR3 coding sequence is TGTGCCAGCAGCCAAGGGACAGGGCAAAACTATGGCTACACCTTC. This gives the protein CASSQGTGQNYGYTF.